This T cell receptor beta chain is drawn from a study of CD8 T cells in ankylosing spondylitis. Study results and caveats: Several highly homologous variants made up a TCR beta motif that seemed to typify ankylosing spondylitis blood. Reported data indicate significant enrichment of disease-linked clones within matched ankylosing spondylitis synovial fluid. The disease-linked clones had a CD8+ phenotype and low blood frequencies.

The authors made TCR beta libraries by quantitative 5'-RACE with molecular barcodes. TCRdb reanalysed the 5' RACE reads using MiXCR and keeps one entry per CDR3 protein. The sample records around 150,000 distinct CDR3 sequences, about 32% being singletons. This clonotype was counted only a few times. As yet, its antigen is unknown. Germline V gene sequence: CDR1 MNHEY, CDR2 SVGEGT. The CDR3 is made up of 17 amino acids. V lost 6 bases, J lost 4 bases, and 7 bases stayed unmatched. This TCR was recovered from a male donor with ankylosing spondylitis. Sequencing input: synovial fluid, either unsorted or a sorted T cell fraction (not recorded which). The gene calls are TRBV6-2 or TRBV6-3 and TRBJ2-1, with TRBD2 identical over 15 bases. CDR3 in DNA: TGTGCCAGCAGCTCCACCGGGACTAGCGGGAGGTACAATGAGCAGTTCTTC. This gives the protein CASSSTGTSGRYNEQFF.